The following is a T cell receptor beta chain sequence with its context. The limits of the CDR3 on the DNA are not certain, so only TCRdb's listed CDR3 is given. The data originate from a study of TIL therapy for anti-PD-1-resistant metastatic lung cancer. Study information: Tumors were harvested before any PD-1/PD-L1 blockade. Tumors carried a median roughly 1.5 non-synonymous mutations per megabase. Most patients had lung adenocarcinoma.

This was the immunoSEQ v3 assay. Sequencing depth was around 2.2 million read pairs for survey level, about 5-6.5 million for deep. Clones were read by immunoSEQ multiplex PCR, and TCRdb kept only the in-frame ones, dropping some. The table shows about 36,000 clones, with around 67% occurring only once. The length of the CDR3 is 18 amino acids, counting both ends. Germline V CDR1 and CDR2: SGHRS, YFSETQ. Documented time point: pre-treatment sample, taken before nivolumab and TIL therapy. The sequence came from a person aged 25-85 years with non-small cell lung cancer. Sample: blood, taken at baseline. The rearrangement links TRBV5-1 to TRBJ2-3; the D call TRBD2 from the table was never checked on the DNA. The CDR3 loop is CASSSSLLVGTQTDTQYF.